This T cell receptor (beta chain) appears in the sequencing data of a study of molecular identifiers for immune sequencing clone quantification. General observations from the study: Among effectors, clones above 20 RNA copies held over 99% of molecules; among naive cells, under 1%. Spiked-in Jurkat TCR RNA corresponding to one cell was reported as detectable against roughly 1 million naive cells.

This clonotype was seen a handful of times. Antigen specificity is unknown. Bulk TCR libraries were made with methods that had been previously described and with listed TCR primers. One entry per CDR3 protein results from TCRdb running MiXCR on the PCR reads. The table lists about half a million distinct CDR3 sequences, roughly 23% of them singletons. The naive CD8 libraries originated from between roughly 17,000 and 1,000,000 sorted cells and drew on 10%, 30% or 50% RNA. Sample: naive CD8+ T cells from blood, with Jurkat cell RNA spiked in. Indicated subset: FACS-sorted CD8+CD4-CCR7+CD45RA+ naive T cells. This receptor was taken from a human donor in good health. Some libraries in this study had Jurkat cell RNA spiked in.

The DNA for the CDR3 is TGTGCCAGCAGTTTGGAGGGACAGGGGCTGAACACTGAAGCTTTCTTT. Protein: CASSLEGQGLNTEAFF. This sequence joins TRBV12-3 or TRBV12-4 and TRBJ1-1; 10 nucleotides align to TRBD1. With 3 bases clipped from V and 0 bases from J, the junction kept 4 bases outside the gene matches. This CDR3 is built from 16 residues.